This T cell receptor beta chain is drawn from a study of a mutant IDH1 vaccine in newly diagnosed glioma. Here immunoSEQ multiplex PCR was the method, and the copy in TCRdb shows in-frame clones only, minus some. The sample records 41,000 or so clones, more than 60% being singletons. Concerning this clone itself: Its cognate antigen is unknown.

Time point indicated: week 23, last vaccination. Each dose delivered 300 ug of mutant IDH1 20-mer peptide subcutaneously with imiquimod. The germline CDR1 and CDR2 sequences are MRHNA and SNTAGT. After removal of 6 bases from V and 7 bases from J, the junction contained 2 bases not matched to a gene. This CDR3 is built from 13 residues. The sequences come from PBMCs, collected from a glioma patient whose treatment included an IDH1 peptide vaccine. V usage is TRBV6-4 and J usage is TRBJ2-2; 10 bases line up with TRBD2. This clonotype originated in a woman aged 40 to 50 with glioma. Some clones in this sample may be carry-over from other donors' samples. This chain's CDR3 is CASSEREGGELFF. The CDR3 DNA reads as TGTGCCAGCAGCGAGCGGGAGGGCGGGGAGCTGTTTTTT.